The 20 T cell receptor beta chains presented below share a single source sample, sequenced in a study of human CD8 memory T cell subsets (dated by TCRdb to about 2020). A Human TCR Profiling Kit was used to prepare UMI-labeled 5' RACE TCRbeta libraries. TCRdb reprocessed the reads into one record per CDR3 protein sequence, lacking DNA. The sample table on file contains about 18,000 distinct CDR3 sequences. The top ten constitute approximately 5% of the sample. Sequenced input: CD8+ T cells from PBMCs. The receptor source for this set is a human donor in good health.

The chain is built from TRBV7-8 and TRBJ2-1. Germline V gene data show CDR1 as SGHVS and CDR2 as FQNEAQ. The CDR3 covers 14 residues. The chain's CDR3 is CASSLTALYNEQFF.

V usage is TRBV20-1 and J usage is TRBJ1-5. The V gene's germline CDR1 is DFQATT and CDR2 SNEGSKA (reference sequence). This CDR3 is 18 amino acids long. CDR3 protein: CSARGQRRDFYSNQPQHF.

Measured by frequency, this clonotype is medium-sized. V usage is TRBV11-2 and J usage is TRBJ2-3. The germline gives CDR1 SGHAT, CDR2 FQNNGV. This CDR3 contains 15 residues. The CDR3 sequence: CASSLDELEFGTQYF.

The V call is TRBV27, the J call TRBJ1-1; no DNA is available, so the TRBD1 call from TCRdb remains unchecked. The CDR3 is 14 amino acids. Looked up from germline, CDR1 is MNHEY and CDR2 is SMNVEV (reference sequence). CDR3 sequence: CASSIGTYGTEAFF.

The rearrangement joins TRBV24-1 to TRBJ1-5. The CDR3 sequence is 12 residues long. Germline V gene sequence: CDR1 KGHDR, CDR2 SFDVKD. CDR3 protein: CATSDLNQPQHF.

The chain employs TRBV19 and TRBJ1-1. The CDR3 spans 13 residues. From germline, CDR1 is LNHDA and CDR2 SQIVND (reference sequence). This CDR3 reads CASTSVEFTEAFF. Complete variable domain (other parts from reference TRBV19 and TRBJ1-1): DGGITQSPKYLFRKEGQNVTLSCEQNLNHDAMYWYRQDPGQGLRLIYYSQIVNDFQKGDIAEGYSVSREKKESFPLTVTSAQKNPTAFYLCASTSVEFTEAFFGQGTRLTVV.

This chain joins TRBV9 and TRBJ1-2. CDR1 SGDLS and CDR2 YYNGEE come from the germline V gene. The CDR3 runs 11 residues. The CDR3 reads CASSAQGGYTF.

The chain uses TRBV28 and TRBJ2-7; TCRdb gives TRBD2 as the D gene, but with no DNA this cannot be confirmed. The germline gives CDR1 MDHEN, CDR2 SYDVKM. The CDR3 totals 14 residues. CDR3 loop: CASSFGTSGGEQYF.

Measured by frequency, this clonotype is large (0.1 to 1%). The chain carries TRBV29-1 and TRBJ1-2; the D call from TCRdb, TRBD1, cannot be confirmed without DNA. Germline CDR1 SQVTM, CDR2 ANQGSEA. The CDR3 runs 16 residues. CDR3 amino acids: CSAISPNRSPNYGYTF. Full variable domain (rest looked up from reference TRBV29-1 and TRBJ1-2): SAVISQKPSRDICQRGTSLTIQCQVDSQVTMMFWYRQQPGQSLTLIATANQGSEATYESGFVIDKFPISRPNLTFSTLTVSNMSPEDSSIYLCSAISPNRSPNYGYTFGSGTRLTVV.

The V gene is TRBV6-5, the J gene TRBJ1-1. CDR3 length equals 15 residues. Germline V gene sequence: CDR1 MNHEY, CDR2 SVGAGI. CDR3 loop: CASSYSELMNTEAFF.

The V and J genes are TRBV20-1 and TRBJ2-1; TCRdb reports TRBD2, a call that lacks DNA to check it against. This CDR3 region has 15 residues. Per germline, CDR1 DFQATT and CDR2 SNEGSKA (reference sequence). The CDR3 protein is CSAPGTSGYLGEQFF.

V usage is TRBV24-1 and J usage is TRBJ2-1; with no DNA, the TCRdb D assignment of TRBD1 cannot be verified. Germline V gives CDR1 KGHDR, CDR2 SFDVKD. The length of the CDR3 is 17 residues. CDR3 residues: CATSGYKRDSVTNEQFF.

This chain links TRBV7-2 with TRBJ2-4. The germline V gene encodes CDR1 SGHTA and CDR2 FQGNSA. CDR3 length: 16 amino acids. CDR3 sequence reads: CASSSSGSVAKNIQYF.

The chain employs TRBV3-1 and TRBJ2-7; checking the TCRdb D call of TRBD1 is not possible without DNA. This CDR3 spans 16 amino acids. Germline V CDR1 and CDR2: LGHDT, YNNKEL (reference sequence). CDR3 sequence reads: CASSLIVGTGVDEQYF.

The V gene is TRBV19, the J gene TRBJ2-7; TCRdb indicates TRBD1, and absent DNA this call remains unverified. The CDR3 loop spans 15 amino acids. Germline CDR1 reads LNHDA; CDR2 reads SQIVND (reference sequence). The CDR3 here is CASSTGGGRRYEQYF.

The chain couples TRBV7-9 to TRBJ1-2; TCRdb's D gene call, TRBD1, goes unchecked for lack of DNA. The CDR3 consists of 15 residues. CDR1 is SEHNR, CDR2 FQNEAQ, per germline (reference sequence). This CDR3 is CASSSRDSPHYGYTF.

This sequence joins TRBV3-1 and TRBJ2-2; checking the TCRdb D call of TRBD2 is not possible without DNA. Per germline, CDR1 LGHDT and CDR2 YNNKEL (reference sequence). This CDR3 is built from 20 residues. The CDR3 here is CASSQVLGLAGGMNTGELFF.

The genes are TRBV6-1 and TRBJ1-2; TCRdb's D call of TRBD1 is untestable without DNA. The CDR3 totals 15 residues. Germline CDR1 reads MNHNS; CDR2 reads SASEGT. CDR3 amino acids: CASSPPGQGIDGYTF.

The chain links TRBV6-2 or TRBV6-3 to TRBJ2-7. The CDR3 extends over 15 amino acids. The germline V gene encodes CDR1 MNHEY and CDR2 SVGEGT. The chain's CDR3 is CASSYLGSSSYEQYF.

The gene calls are TRBV28 and TRBJ2-1; TCRdb reports TRBD1, a call that lacks DNA to check it against. The CDR3 covers 13 residues. CDR1 and CDR2 (germline): MDHEN, SYDVKM. The CDR3: CASTRVSYNEQFF.